Here is one T cell receptor beta chain with its context. The data are from a study of blood T cell repertoires in COVID-19. Study-wide background: COVID-19 samples from acute and convalescent phases originated in the United States, Italy and Spain. The analysed material was cDNA or gDNA that came from T cells, B-cell-depleted T cells, or PBMCs.

In the authors' methods: Amplifying reference gene primers gave estimates of nucleated cell counts. Some clones are missing from TCRdb's copy, which holds only in-frame ones; the method was immunoSEQ multiplex PCR. D and trimming were read from the DNA, whereas the V and J calls and clone size are those reported in that table. The table records 150,000 to 200,000 clones, around four fifths of them present only once. The receptor was isolated from a woman of 80 years or more with acute or convalescent COVID-19. The sequenced material came from peripheral blood.

DNA for the CDR3: TGTGCCAGCAGCTTGTCGGACACCACGAACACTGAAGCTTTCTTT. It specifies CASSLSDTTNTEAFF. The chain uses TRBV11-1 and TRBJ1-1, with a weak D call TRBD1 (5 bases). The CDR3 runs to 15 residues. The germline CDR1 and CDR2 sequences are SGHAT and FQDESV (reference sequence). Trimming pared 3 bases from V and 1 base from J, leaving 12 bases between.